These 27 T cell receptor beta chains share one sample of origin, sequenced in a study of vaccination effects on CD4 cells after COVID-19. Antigen-specific CD4+ T cells were expanded with viral peptide pools in the ViraFEST assay before sequencing. Following culture for more than 9 days, CD4+ T cells were isolated. A positive SARS-CoV-2 PCR test fell between March and December 2020. Each participant was administered two doses of either the BNT162b2 or the mRNA-1273 vaccine. Libraries were prepared by immunoSEQ multiplex PCR; TCRdb keeps only in-frame clonotypes and omits some of them. This table has approximately 15,000 clones, 60% to 85% appearing once. Their cognate antigens are unknown. Material: CD4+ T cells from PBMCs cultured with SARS-CoV-2 spike peptides, obtained after COVID-19 vaccination. The receptors originated from a human donor who had a prior SARS-CoV-2 infection.

The V gene is TRBV6-6, the J gene TRBJ2-5; TRBD2 matches at 10 bases. The V and J ends lost 2 bases and 5 bases, in that order; junction bases with no gene match: 8. Germline V gene data show CDR1 as MNHNY and CDR2 as SVGAGI (reference sequence). This CDR3 is built from 16 residues. The DNA of the CDR3 is TGTGCCAGCAGTTACGGAGGACTAGCGGTTTCGGAGACCCAGTACTTC. Amino acid sequence: CASSYGGLAVSETQYF.

The chain carries TRBV12-5 and TRBJ2-1, with TRBD2 matching over 14 bases. V lost 4 bases to trimming and J lost 2 bases; unmatched junction nucleotides: 4. Germline CDR1 reads LGHNT; CDR2 reads FRNRAP. The CDR3 is 17 amino acids. CDR3 sequence: CASGSGLAGVAYNEQFF. The DNA of the CDR3 is TGTGCTAGTGGTTCGGGACTAGCGGGAGTGGCCTACAATGAGCAGTTCTTC.

This CDR3 reads CASSQGRLAGADEQFF. CDR3 DNA: TGTGCCAGCAGCCAGGGGAGGCTAGCGGGGGCCGATGAGCAGTTCTTC. This chain connects TRBV3-1 (or the pseudogene TRBV3-2) to TRBJ2-1, with 10 bases aligning to TRBD2. There are 16 residues in the CDR3. Germline CDR1 LGHDT, CDR2 YNNKEL (reference sequence). V dropped 3 bases and J dropped 8; count of bases not matched to a gene: 10.

The V and J genes are TRBV5-8 and TRBJ1-5, with D hard to call. Germline values: CDR1 SGHTS, CDR2 YDEGEE. With 0 bases removed from V and 2 bases from J, the gap between germline ends came to 9 bases. The CDR3 covers 15 residues. The CDR3 coding sequence is TGTGCCAGCAGCTTGGTGGGATTCCGCAATCAGCCCCAGCATTTT. Its protein is CASSLVGFRNQPQHF.

The chain uses TRBV10-2 and TRBJ2-6; no reliable D call. Trimming took off 8 bases at V and 0 bases at J, with 11 bases between the two ends. The CDR3 extends over 15 amino acids. CDR1 and CDR2 from the germline V gene are WSHSY and SAAADI. CDR3 sequence: CASADPGSGANVLTF. CDR3 nucleotide sequence: TGCGCCAGCGCGGACCCGGGCTCTGGGGCCAACGTCCTGACTTTC.

This chain connects TRBV30 to TRBJ1-6; D is perhaps TRBD1 (5 bases). CDR1 GTSNPN and CDR2 SVGIG come from the germline V gene (reference sequence). Trimming removed 1 base from V and 8 bases from J, with 15 bases in between. The CDR3 has 15 amino acids. CDR3 region: CAWSAPGTVDSPLHF. The CDR3 DNA sequence: TGTGCCTGGAGTGCCCCCGGGACGGTGGATTCACCCCTCCACTTT.

This chain joins TRBV30 and TRBJ2-5; possible D gene TRBD2, 5 bases. Germline V gene sequence: CDR1 GTSNPN, CDR2 SVGIG (reference sequence). The CDR3 extends over 16 amino acids. Trimming took off 1 base at V and 2 bases at J, with 17 bases between the two ends. CDR3 sequence (DNA): TGTGCCTGGAGTGGGACTCCTTCGTCCCTTCAAGAGACCCAGTACTTC. Residues: CAWSGTPSSLQETQYF.

The chain recombines TRBV6-5 with TRBJ1-5, with D tentatively TRBD1 (5 bases). V was shortened by 7 bases and J by 7 bases, with 14 bases between the two germline ends. The CDR3 spans 13 residues. Per the germline V gene, CDR1 is MNHEY and CDR2 is SVGAGI. Here the CDR3 DNA reads TGTGCCAGCATCATGCAGGGAGGGCAGCCCCAGCATTTT. Encoded protein: CASIMQGGQPQHF.

The rearrangement uses TRBV4-1 and TRBJ2-7; TRBD2 matches at 7 bases. The germline V gene encodes CDR1 MGHRA and CDR2 YSYEKL. With V trimmed by 3 bases and J by 5 bases, 13 bases remained unmatched. This CDR3 is 16 amino acids long. The DNA of the CDR3 is TGCGCCAGCAGCCAGGTAATGCGCGGGAGAGGCCACGAGCAGTACTTC. This codes for CASSQVMRGRGHEQYF.

The chain is built from TRBV11-2 and TRBJ2-2; TRBD2 aligns across 15 bases. V trimming: 5 bases; J trimming: 6 bases; junction bases outside the gene matches: 1. The germline gives CDR1 SGHAT, CDR2 FQNNGV. This CDR3 is 15 amino acids long. Here the CDR3 reads CASSRTSGRAGELFF. In nucleotides, the CDR3 is TGTGCCAGCAGCCGGACTAGCGGGAGGGCCGGGGAGCTGTTTTTT. Drawing the rest from reference TRBV11-2 and TRBJ2-2, the complete variable domain is EAGVAQSPRYKIIEKRQSVAFWCNPISGHATLYWYQQILGQGPKLLIQFQNNGVVDDSQLPKDRFSAERLKGVDSTLKIQPAKLEDSAVYLCASSRTSGRAGELFFGEGSRLTVL.

The table lists this clone with a count of one. J is TRBJ1-4 and V is TRBV14; D is unclear. CDR1 and CDR2 (germline): SGHDN, FVKESK. V was shortened by 3 bases and J by 0 bases, with 11 bases between the two germline ends. This CDR3 region has 16 residues. CDR3 in DNA: TGTGCCAGCAGCCACTTGGCCTCTGCAACTAATGAAAAACTGTTTTTT. Its translation is CASSHLASATNEKLFF.

In regard to this clone: At one of its ends the junction is not consistent with the germline gene, which may arise from a read error. The chain carries TRBV7-7 and TRBJ2-5; D is unresolved. Germline values: CDR1 SSHAT, CDR2 FNYEAQ (reference sequence). The CDR3 contains 13 residues. The CDR3 here is CASSLGWQETQYF. The CDR3 nucleotides read TGTGCTAGCAGCTTAGGTTGGCAAGAGACCCAGTACTTC.

The J gene is TRBJ1-3, the V gene TRBV2; possible D gene TRBD1, 6 bases. CDR1 and CDR2 from the germline V gene are SNHLY and FYNNEI. The CDR3 is 15 residues long. V gave up 6 bases and J gave up 0 bases, with 12 bases separating them. CDR3 sequence reads: CASRPTQGSGNTIYF. For the CDR3, the DNA is TGTGCCAGCAGACCCACACAGGGCTCTGGAAACACCATATATTTT.

The chain links TRBV24-1 to TRBJ2-1; TRBD2 agrees at 11 bases. This CDR3 has 17 residues. The trim removed 3 bases at V and 4 bases at J, leaving 7 bases unmatched. The germline gives CDR1 KGHDR, CDR2 SFDVKD. CDR3 sequence: CATSDAGTSGFYNEQFF. The CDR3 DNA is TGTGCCACCAGTGATGCTGGGACTAGCGGATTTTACAATGAGCAGTTCTTC.

This rearrangement joins TRBV7-9 to TRBJ2-3; the match to TRBD2 covers 11 bases. Trimming removed 3 bases from V and 0 bases from J; junction bases left unmatched: 2. The length of the CDR3 is 16 residues. The V gene's germline CDR1 is SEHNR and CDR2 FQNEAQ (reference sequence). The CDR3 protein is CASSFRTSGSTDTQYF. The CDR3 region has the DNA TGTGCCAGCAGCTTTAGGACTAGCGGGAGCACAGATACGCAGTATTTT.

This rearrangement joins TRBV25-1 to TRBJ1-1; no reliable D call. Germline CDR1 reads MGHDK; CDR2 reads SYGVNS. Trimming cost V 4 bases and J 4 bases, with 13 bases left between them. The CDR3 spans 14 residues. CDR3 DNA: TGTGCCAGCAGTGCCTCCTTTTTATCCACTGAAGCTTTCTTT. Amino acid sequence: CASSASFLSTEAFF.

The chain uses TRBV5-1 and TRBJ1-1, with unresolved D. This CDR3 spans 15 amino acids. Per germline, CDR1 SGHRS and CDR2 YFSETQ. Between the trimmed V and J ends, which lost 0 bases and 5 bases, there was a span of 14 bases. The CDR3 DNA follows: TGCGCCAGCAGCTTGGAGGCAGATATCTTAACTGAAGCTTTCTTT. Protein: CASSLEADILTEAFF.

The V call is TRBV5-4, the J call TRBJ2-7, with TRBD2 matching over 14 bases. Germline CDR1 is SGHNT and CDR2 is YYREEE (reference sequence). The CDR3 spans 16 residues. V lost 4 bases and J lost 2; bases outside the gene matches: 5. CDR3 amino acids: CASSARGLAGAYEQYF. The CDR3 DNA reads TGTGCCAGCAGCGCAAGGGGACTAGCGGGGGCCTACGAGCAGTACTTC. The complete variable domain, with remaining parts taken from reference TRBV5-4 and TRBJ2-7, reads ETGVTQSPTHLIKTRGQQVTLRCSSQSGHNTVSWYQQALGQGPQFIFQYYREEENGRGNFPPRFSGLQFPNYSSELNVNALELDDSALYLCASSARGLAGAYEQYFGPGTRLTVT.

As concerns this clone: Distinct nucleotide sequences in the sample also encode this CDR3. The chain employs TRBV19 and TRBJ1-5, with D maybe TRBD1 (5 bases). V was cut by 5 bases and J by 4 bases, with 9 bases left in between. In germline, CDR1 is LNHDA, CDR2 SQIVND (reference sequence). The CDR3 length is 13 residues. This CDR3 is CASSVDRNQPQHF. CDR3 coding DNA: TGTGCCAGTAGTGTCGACAGAAATCAGCCCCAGCATTTT. Combining the CDR3 with reference TRBV19 and TRBJ1-5 gives the whole variable domain DGGITQSPKYLFRKEGQNVTLSCEQNLNHDAMYWYRQDPGQGLRLIYYSQIVNDFQKGDIAEGYSVSREKKESFPLTVTSAQKNPTAFYLCASSVDRNQPQHFGDGTRLSIL.

The rearrangement links TRBV5-4 to TRBJ2-3, with TRBD1 matching over 12 bases. This CDR3 comprises 16 residues. Germline trimming cut 4 bases from V and 4 bases from J; bases unmatched to any gene: 7. From germline, CDR1 is SGHNT and CDR2 YYREEE (reference sequence). In DNA, the CDR3 is TGTGCCAGCAGCCCCTGGGGACAGGGGGCTCCAGATACGCAGTATTTT. Protein product: CASSPWGQGAPDTQYF.

This clone was detected a few times. V usage is TRBV7-9 and J usage is TRBJ2-2, with D possibly called TRBD1 or TRBD2 (5 bases each). The germline gives CDR1 SEHNR, CDR2 FQNEAQ (reference sequence). With 2 bases removed from V and 4 bases from J, the gap between germline ends came to 8 bases. CDR3 length equals 14 residues. The CDR3 coding sequence is TGTGCCAGCAGCTTATCAGGGACCACCGGGGAGCTGTTTTTT. Amino acids: CASSLSGTTGELFF.

The chain links TRBV6-5 to TRBJ2-5; 7 nucleotides line up with TRBD1. The CDR3 sequence is 14 residues long. Looked up from germline, CDR1 is MNHEY and CDR2 is SVGAGI. Germline trimming cut 5 bases from V and 2 bases from J; bases unmatched to any gene: 5. The CDR3 DNA sequence: TGTGCCAGCAGTAAGCCGGGACAGCAAGAGACCCAGTACTTC. Its protein product is CASSKPGQQETQYF.

The chain carries TRBV4-1 and TRBJ2-1; D is unresolved. The V and J ends lost 0 bases and 1 base respectively, with 13 bases between them. The germline V gene has CDR1 MGHRA and CDR2 YSYEKL. This CDR3 spans 17 amino acids. Here the CDR3 DNA reads TGCGCCAGCAGCCAAGAAGGAGTGGCAGTATCCTACAATGAGCAGTTCTTC. This codes for CASSQEGVAVSYNEQFF.

This sequence joins TRBV6-5 and TRBJ2-3; no reliable D call. V shed 8 bases and J shed 1 base, with 16 bases lying between them. CDR1 is MNHEY, CDR2 SVGAGI, per germline. The CDR3 has 15 amino acids. The CDR3 spells CASVGSEKGTDTQYF. The CDR3 region has the DNA TGTGCCAGCGTTGGCAGCGAGAAGGGCACAGATACGCAGTATTTT.

CDR3 residues: CASSLAGHTGDTQYF. The CDR3 nucleotides read TGCGCCAGCAGCTTGGCCGGACACACGGGGGATACGCAGTATTTT. The V and J genes are TRBV5-1 and TRBJ2-3; D may be TRBD1 or TRBD2 (5 bases each). With 0 bases removed from V and 6 bases from J, the gap between germline ends came to 14 bases. In germline, CDR1 is SGHRS, CDR2 YFSETQ. The CDR3 length is 15 residues.

The chain is built from TRBV30 and TRBJ1-1, with D possibly matching TRBD1 (5 bases). This CDR3 is built from 12 residues. Germline V gives CDR1 GTSNPN, CDR2 SVGIG (reference sequence). V lost 5 bases and J 3 bases, leaving 10 bases between the germline ends. The CDR3, as DNA: TGTGCCTGGTCGACAGTTTACACTGAAGCTTTCTTT. Its translation: CAWSTVYTEAFF.

The V and J genes are TRBV19 and TRBJ2-7; weak D call: TRBD2 (6 bases). Trimming shortened V by 5 bases and J by 7 bases, and 12 bases separated the two germline ends. The CDR3 is 12 residues long. The V gene's germline CDR1 is LNHDA and CDR2 SQIVND (reference sequence). The CDR3 here is CASSSRGLEQYF. The CDR3 DNA is TGTGCCAGTAGTTCCCGGGGGTTGGAGCAGTACTTC. The full variable domain, rest sourced from reference TRBV19 and TRBJ2-7, is DGGITQSPKYLFRKEGQNVTLSCEQNLNHDAMYWYRQDPGQGLRLIYYSQIVNDFQKGDIAEGYSVSREKKESFPLTVTSAQKNPTAFYLCASSSRGLEQYFGPGTRLTVT.